The 5 T cell receptor beta chains reported below all come from one sample, sequenced in a study of beta chain features in type 1 diabetes. The entirety of the isolated RNA underwent reverse transcription, so expressed TCRB transcripts were sequenced. Method: immunoSEQ multiplex PCR; TCRdb's copy keeps in-frame clones and lacks some. The table includes about 740,000 clones, around 15% detected once. The antigens for these receptors are not known. Study outcomes and limitations: People with Type 1 diabetes carried modestly yet significantly shorter TCRB CDR3s in all four CD4+ subsets.

Sequencing was performed on naive CD4+ T cells from blood. The receptors were gathered from a man aged 18 to 30 with type 1 diabetes.

The V and J genes are TRBV7-8 and TRBJ2-4; 7 bases fit TRBD2. CDR1 and CDR2 from the germline V gene are SGHVS and FQNEAQ. The CDR3 contains 16 residues. V gave up 4 bases and J gave up 0 bases; unmatched junction bases: 6. The CDR3 here is CASSSGGIIAKNIQYF. DNA for the CDR3: TGTGCCAGCAGCTCCGGGGGGATTATAGCCAAAAACATTCAGTACTTC. Looking up the rest from reference TRBV7-8 and TRBJ2-4 gives the full variable domain: GAGVSQSPRYKVAKRGQDVALRCDPISGHVSLFWYQQALGQGPEFLTYFQNEAQLDKSGLPSDRFFAERPEGSVSTLKIQRTQQEDSAVYLCASSSGGIIAKNIQYFGAGTRLSVL.

The CDR3, as DNA: TGCGCCAGCAGCTTGGGACAGGGGCCATGGGAGACCCAGTACTTC. Its protein is CASSLGQGPWETQYF. This chain uses TRBV5-1 with TRBJ2-5; 8 bases align to TRBD1. CDR3 length: 15 amino acids. The V segment lost 0 bases and the J segment 5 bases; nucleotides outside the gene matches: 6. Per the germline V gene, CDR1 is SGHRS and CDR2 is YFSETQ.

This sequence joins TRBV14 and TRBJ1-1, with TRBD1 as a possible D gene (5 bases). The length of the CDR3 is 14 residues. Trimming took 4 bases from V and 6 from J, leaving 15 bases between them. CDR1 and CDR2 from the germline V gene are SGHDN and FVKESK. The CDR3 loop is CASSLRSWDAEAFF. DNA of the CDR3: TGTGCCAGCAGCCTTCGCTCCTGGGACGCTGAAGCTTTCTTT. Supplemented by reference TRBV14 and TRBJ1-1, the full variable domain reads EAGVTQFPSHSVIEKGQTVTLRCDPISGHDNLYWYRRVMGKEIKFLLHFVKESKQDESGMPNNRFLAERTGGTYSTLKVQPAELEDSGVYFCASSLRSWDAEAFFGQGTRLTVV.

The genes are TRBV29-1 and TRBJ2-7; maybe TRBD2 (5 bases). The V gene's germline CDR1 is SQVTM and CDR2 ANQGSEA. The V and J ends lost 2 bases and 5 bases respectively, with 10 bases between them. This CDR3 contains 12 residues. CDR3 residues: CSVESGRDEQYF. Here the CDR3 DNA reads TGCAGCGTTGAATCCGGGCGGGACGAGCAGTACTTC.

This sequence joins TRBV9 and TRBJ2-3; 9 positions match TRBD1. The ends lost 1 base at V and 5 bases at J; junction bases unmatched: 8. The germline gives CDR1 SGDLS, CDR2 YYNGEE. This CDR3 is 16 amino acids long. The CDR3 loop reads CASSVQGTGQLDTQYF. CDR3 bases: TGTGCCAGCAGCGTACAGGGGACAGGGCAGCTAGATACGCAGTATTTT.